The T cell receptor (beta chain) under discussion was sequenced for a study of breast tumors, draining lymph nodes, adjacent tissues. Whole-study results and caveats: Tumor T cell lymph node origin was a supported hypothesis, not proven. The data were judged consistent with most tumor T cells coming from lymph node and expanding in tumor. Tumors had less TCR diversity than lymph nodes, more than nontumor tissue.

Each CDR3 protein gets one entry after TCRdb re-called the multiplex PCR reads with MiXCR. The table records about 200,000 distinct CDR3 sequences, roughly 31% of them present only once. Of note for this clonotype: Its matching antigen is unknown. One base away lies a much larger clone, so this may be a sequencing read error.

Germline-derived CDR1 and CDR2 are SGDLS and YYNGEE. This CDR3 comprises 15 residues. Breast cancer patients provided tissue from their axillary draining lymph nodes. The receptor was derived from a female donor with breast cancer. Some clones in this sample may be carry-over from other donors' samples. Source material: axillary lymph node tissue. J is TRBJ2-7 and V is TRBV9; D call uncertain. The CDR3 region is CASSVAAGLGYERYF. The DNA of the CDR3 is TGTGCCAGCAGCGTAGCGGCAGGCCTCGGGTACGAGCGGTACTTC.